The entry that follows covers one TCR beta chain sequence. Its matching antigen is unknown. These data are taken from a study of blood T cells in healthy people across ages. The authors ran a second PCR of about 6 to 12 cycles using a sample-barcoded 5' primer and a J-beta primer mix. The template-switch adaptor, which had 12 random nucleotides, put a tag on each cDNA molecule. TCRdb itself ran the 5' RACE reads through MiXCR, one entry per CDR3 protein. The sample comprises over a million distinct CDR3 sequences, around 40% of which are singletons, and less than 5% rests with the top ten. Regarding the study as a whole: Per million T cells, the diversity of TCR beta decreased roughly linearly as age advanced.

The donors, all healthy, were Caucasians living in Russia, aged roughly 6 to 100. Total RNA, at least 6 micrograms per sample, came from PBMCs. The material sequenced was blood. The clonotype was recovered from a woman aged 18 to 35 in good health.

CDR3: CASTELRVDYEQYF. CDR3 sequence (DNA): TGCGCCAGCACCGAGCTTAGGGTAGACTACGAGCAGTACTTC. This chain uses TRBV10-1 with TRBJ2-7, with D hard to call. The CDR3 loop spans 14 amino acids. V was cut by 7 bases and J by 3 bases, with 16 bases left in between. Germline assignment: CDR1 WNHNN and CDR2 SYGVQD (reference sequence).